The rows below give T cell receptor beta chains drawn from one sample of a study of shared clonotypes between healthy human individuals. This table comes from immunoSEQ multiplex PCR, and its TCRdb copy is limited to in-frame clones, with some not included. The sample yields roughly 500,000 clones, 90% to 96% seen once. The specimen sequenced was naive CD4+ T cells sorted from blood. The receptors come from a woman aged 25 to 45 in good health. Both conserved end residues are part of each CDR3. A D gene is named only where the DNA matches it firmly. Size is stated for part of the rows, as once, few or many counts, or as a class when the clone is expanded.

. . TRBJ2-1 TRBV25-1 TGTGCCAGCAGTGACGCAGGGGGGGGTTCCTACAATGAGCAGTTCTTC CASSDAGGGSYNEQFF
. . TRBJ2-2 TRBV2 TGTGCCAGCAGTGAAGATGCAGGGGTAGCCGGGGAGCTGTTTTTT CASSEDAGVAGELFF
. . TRBJ2-3 TRBV11-2 TGTGCCAGCAGCCCGACGTACCTTTTGAGCACAGATACGCAGTATTTT CASSPTYLLSTDTQYF
. . TRBJ2-3 TRBV7-3 TGTGCCAGCAGCTTGGGGGCGGACCCCACAGATACGCAGTATTTT CASSLGADPTDTQYF
. . TRBJ1-2 TRBV28 TGTGCCAGTTCCTCTTTCAGGGGAACCTATGGCTACACCTTC CASSSFRGTYGYTF
TRBD2 . TRBJ2-2 TRBV18 TGTGCCAGCTCATCACTAGCGGGAGCGGGCACCGGGGAGCTGTTTTTT CASSSLAGAGTGELFF
. . TRBJ2-1 TRBV19 TGTGCCAGCCGGACCAAGAGCTCCTACAATGAGCAGTTCTTC CASRTKSSYNEQFF
. . TRBJ1-2 TRBV15 TGTGCCACCAGCAGAGATAGGGGGGACTATGGCTACACCTTC CATSRDRGDYGYTF
. . TRBJ2-3 TRBV11-3 TGTGCCAGCAGCTCGGAGGGGGCAGATACGCAGTATTTT CASSSEGADTQYF
. few TRBJ1-2 TRBV27 TGTGCCAGCGTTACAGGGCATGGCTACACCTTC CASVTGHGYTF
TRBD1 . TRBJ2-1 TRBV9 TGTGCCAGCAGCGTAGGACAGGGTACGAATGAGCAGTTCTTC CASSVGQGTNEQFF
TRBD2 . TRBJ2-2 TRBV2 TGTGCCAGCACCCTTCGGGAGGGTAGTGCCGGGGAGCTGTTTTTT CASTLREGSAGELFF
. . TRBJ2-7 TRBV9 TGTGCCAGCAGCGTGGGCCCGCAGGCGGGACAGTACTTC CASSVGPQAGQYF
TRBD1 . TRBJ2-7 TRBV27 TGTGCCAGCAGTACCCCGTCCGCAGGGGGTACCTACGAGCAGTACTTC CASSTPSAGGTYEQYF
TRBD2 . TRBJ2-7 TRBV28 TGTGCCAGCGATGATGGCGGGAGGGCCTACGAGCAGTACTTC CASDDGGRAYEQYF
. . TRBJ2-5 TRBV25-1 TGTGCCAGCAGTGAATATCGAGGGAATCAAGAGACCCAGTACTTC CASSEYRGNQETQYF
. . TRBJ2-3 TRBV4-1 TGCGCCAGCAGCCAAGTAGCAGATACGCAGTATTTT CASSQVADTQYF
. . TRBJ1-5 TRBV30 TGTGCCTGGAGGGCACCCCGGGACAAAGGCAATCAGCCCCAGCATTTT CAWRAPRDKGNQPQHF
TRBD1 few TRBJ2-7 TRBV27 TGTGCCAGCAGGTCAGGGGGCTCCTACGAGCAGTACTTC CASRSGGSYEQYF
TRBD2 . TRBJ2-1 TRBV7-2 TGTGCCAGCAGCTCGGCGAGCGGGAGCTCCTACAATGAGCAGTTCTTC CASSSASGSSYNEQFF
TRBD1 . TRBJ1-1 TRBV28 TGTGCCAGCAGTGAGGGACAGCTGAGGGCTTTCTTT CASSEGQLRAFF
. . TRBJ2-1 TRBV4-1 TGCGCCAGCAGCCCCCTGGAGGGACAGTGGGGCAATGAGCAGTTCTTC CASSPLEGQWGNEQFF
. . TRBJ1-3 TRBV2 TGTGCCAGCAGTGATGGGGTTCTCTCTGGAAACACCATATATTTT CASSDGVLSGNTIYF
. . TRBJ1-4 TRBV28 TGTGCCAGCAGCCCACCACGATGGGGGGGGGAAAAACTGTTTTTT CASSPPRWGGEKLFF
TRBD2 . TRBJ2-7 TRBV7-2 TGTGCCAGCAGCCCCGCCGCTAGCGGGAGAATCTACGAGCAGTACTTC CASSPAASGRIYEQYF
. . TRBJ1-4 TRBV5-1 TGCGCCAGCAGCGTGACAGACTCAACTAATGAAAAACTGTTTTTT CASSVTDSTNEKLFF
. . TRBJ2-3 TRBV19 TGTGCCAGTAGTATACCGGGGCCAAGAGAAGATACGCAGTATTTT CASSIPGPREDTQYF
. . TRBJ1-4 TRBV7-9 TGTGCCAGCAGCTTAGCGGGAGGGATACCCTCTACTAATGAAAAACTGTTTTTT CASSLAGGIPSTNEKLFF
TRBD1 . TRBJ1-5 TRBV28 TGTGCCAGCAGGACGCGGACAGGGGGGGATCAGCCCCAGCATTTT CASRTRTGGDQPQHF